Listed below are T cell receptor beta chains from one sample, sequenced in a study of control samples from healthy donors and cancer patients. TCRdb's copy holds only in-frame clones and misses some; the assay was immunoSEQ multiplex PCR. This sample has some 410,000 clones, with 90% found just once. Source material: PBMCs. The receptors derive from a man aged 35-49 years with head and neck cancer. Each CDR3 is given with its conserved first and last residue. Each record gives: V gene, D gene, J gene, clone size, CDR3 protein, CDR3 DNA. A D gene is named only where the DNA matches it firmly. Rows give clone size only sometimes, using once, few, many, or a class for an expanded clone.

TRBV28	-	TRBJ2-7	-	CASRARVGAYEQYF	TGTGCCAGCAGAGCCAGGGTTGGGGCCTACGAGCAGTACTTC
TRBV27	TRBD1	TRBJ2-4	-	CASSGTAPVRNIQYF	TGTGCCAGCAGCGGGACAGCCCCGGTCCGAAACATTCAGTACTTC
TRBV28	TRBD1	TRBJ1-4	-	CASGSTGQSNEKLFF	TGTGCCAGCGGATCAACGGGACAGAGTAATGAAAAACTGTTTTTT
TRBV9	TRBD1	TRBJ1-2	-	CASSERTGYGYTF	TGTGCCAGCAGCGAAAGGACAGGCTATGGCTACACCTTC
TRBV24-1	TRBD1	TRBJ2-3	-	CATSDFKGDRETGAQYF	TGTGCCACCAGTGATTTTAAGGGGGACAGGGAGACAGGTGCGCAGTATTTT
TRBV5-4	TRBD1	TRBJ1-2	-	CASSTGVYGYTF	TGTGCCAGCAGCACAGGGGTTTATGGCTACACCTTC
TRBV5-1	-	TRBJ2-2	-	CASSPRTGELFF	TGCGCCAGCAGCCCAAGGACCGGGGAGCTGTTTTTT
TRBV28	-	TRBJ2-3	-	CASSSRGGTDTQYF	TGTGCCAGCAGTTCCAGAGGCGGCACAGATACGCAGTATTTT
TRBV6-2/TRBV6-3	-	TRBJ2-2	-	CASSYDGGTSNTGELFF	TGTGCCAGCAGTTACGATGGGGGGACGTCGAACACCGGGGAGCTGTTTTTT
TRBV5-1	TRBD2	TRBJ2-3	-	CASSDGLAPTDTQYF	TGCGCCAGCAGCGATGGACTAGCACCGACAGATACGCAGTATTTT
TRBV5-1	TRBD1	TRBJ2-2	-	CASSLQGQGRSGELFF	TGCGCCAGCAGCTTGCAAGGACAGGGCAGGTCCGGGGAGCTGTTTTTT
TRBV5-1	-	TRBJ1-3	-	CASSLAGFSSSGNTIYF	TGCGCCAGCAGCTTGGCCGGGTTTTCGAGCTCTGGAAACACCATATATTTT
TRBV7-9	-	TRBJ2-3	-	CASSPRYGVDTQYF	TGTGCCAGCAGCCCGAGATATGGGGTAGATACGCAGTATTTT
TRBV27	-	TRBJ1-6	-	CASSGLTGRHSPLHF	TGTGCCAGCAGTGGACTCACAGGGAGGCATTCACCCCTCCACTTT
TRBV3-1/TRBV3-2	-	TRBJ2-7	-	CASSQAVGGREQYF	TGTGCCAGCAGCCAAGCAGTCGGGGGCCGCGAGCAGTACTTC
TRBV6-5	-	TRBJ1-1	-	CASSYSTALNTEAFF	TGTGCCAGCAGTTACTCGACCGCTTTGAACACTGAAGCTTTCTTT
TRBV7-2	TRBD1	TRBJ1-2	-	CASSLARNPGQGAGGYTF	TGTGCCAGCAGCTTAGCTCGAAACCCCGGACAGGGGGCGGGCGGCTACACCTTC
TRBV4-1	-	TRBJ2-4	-	CASSQPAGAENIQYF	TGCGCCAGCAGCCAGCCCGCCGGGGCGGAAAACATTCAGTACTTC
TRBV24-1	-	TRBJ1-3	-	CATSDGQSSGNTIYF	TGTGCCACCAGTGATGGACAGAGCTCTGGAAACACCATATATTTT
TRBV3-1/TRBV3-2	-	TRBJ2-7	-	CASSQDRGVPSREQYF	TGTGCCAGCAGCCAAGATCGGGGTGTCCCATCCCGCGAGCAGTACTTC
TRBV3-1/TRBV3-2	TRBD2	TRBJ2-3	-	CASSTRLAGGPGTQYF	TGTGCCAGCAGCACTCGACTAGCGGGGGGGCCGGGTACGCAGTATTTT
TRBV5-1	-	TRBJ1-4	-	CASREGFNEKLFF	TGCGCCAGCAGGGAGGGGTTTAATGAAAAACTGTTTTTT
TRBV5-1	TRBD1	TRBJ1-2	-	CASSLSTGTRYGYTF	TGCGCCAGCAGCCTCTCGACAGGGACCCGCTATGGCTACACCTTC
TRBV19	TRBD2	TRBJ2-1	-	CASSRVERGGGEQFF	TGTGCCAGTAGCCGAGTCGAGCGGGGGGGCGGAGAGCAGTTCTTC
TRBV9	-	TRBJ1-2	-	CASSGLQVNSGYTF	TGTGCCAGCAGCGGGCTTCAAGTAAACTCTGGCTACACCTTC
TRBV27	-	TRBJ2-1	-	CASGGLDYNEQFF	TGTGCCAGCGGGGGACTGGACTACAATGAGCAGTTCTTC
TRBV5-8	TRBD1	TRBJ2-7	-	CASSLLQGKQYF	TGTGCCAGCAGCTTGTTACAGGGGAAGCAGTACTTC
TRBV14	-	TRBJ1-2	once	CARPDRTVLFGYTF	TGTGCCAGACCAGACAGAACCGTTTTATTCGGCTACACCTTC
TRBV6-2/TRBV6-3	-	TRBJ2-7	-	CASSHTYEQYF	TGTGCCAGCAGTCATACGTACGAGCAGTACTTC
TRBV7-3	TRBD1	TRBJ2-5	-	CASSSKTQGARETQYF	TGTGCCAGCAGCTCAAAAACCCAGGGGGCGCGGGAGACCCAGTACTTC
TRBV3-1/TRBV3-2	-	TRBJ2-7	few	CASSQDPYEQYF	TGTGCCAGCAGCCAAGACCCCTACGAGCAGTACTTC
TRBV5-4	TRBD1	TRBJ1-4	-	CASSSNLMTGVNEKLFF	TGTGCCAGCAGCTCGAACCTAATGACAGGGGTTAATGAAAAACTGTTTTTT
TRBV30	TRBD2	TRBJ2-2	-	CAWRVGGKETGELFF	TGTGCCTGGAGGGTCGGGGGGAAAGAGACCGGGGAGCTGTTTTTT
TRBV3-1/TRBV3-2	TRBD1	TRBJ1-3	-	CASTTQGSGNTIYF	TGTGCCAGCACCACACAGGGGTCTGGAAACACCATATATTTT
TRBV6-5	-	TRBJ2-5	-	CASTTGRGYQETQYF	TGTGCCAGCACTACAGGTCGGGGGTACCAAGAGACCCAGTACTTC
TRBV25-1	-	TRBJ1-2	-	CASSAPGGRRGYTF	TGTGCCAGCAGTGCCCCGGGAGGTAGGAGAGGCTACACCTTC
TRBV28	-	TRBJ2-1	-	CASSFRAKPPHEQFF	TGTGCCAGCAGTTTCCGGGCCAAGCCCCCTCATGAGCAGTTCTTC
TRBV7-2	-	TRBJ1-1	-	CASSPGPKGSRVNTEAFF	TGTGCCAGCAGCCCGGGGCCGAAGGGGTCTAGAGTGAACACTGAAGCTTTCTTT
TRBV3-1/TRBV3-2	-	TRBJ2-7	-	CASSPGGSYEQYF	TGTGCCAGCAGCCCGGGCGGTTCCTACGAGCAGTACTTC
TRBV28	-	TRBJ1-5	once	CASSLGRGNQPQHF	TGTGCCAGCAGTTTGGGGCGGGGAAATCAGCCCCAGCATTTT
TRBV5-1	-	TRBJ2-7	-	CASSLEGPNDEQYF	TGCGCCAGCAGCTTGGAAGGACCAAACGACGAGCAGTACTTC
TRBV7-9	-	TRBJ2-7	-	CASSLAGLYEQYF	TGTGCCAGCAGCTTAGCAGGACTATACGAGCAGTACTTC
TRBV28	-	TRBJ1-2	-	CASGATSYTF	TGTGCCAGCGGGGCTACAAGCTACACCTTC
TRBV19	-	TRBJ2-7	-	CASSMSASESHEQYF	TGTGCCAGTAGTATGTCGGCTAGCGAGTCTCACGAGCAGTACTTC
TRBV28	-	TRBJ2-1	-	CASRRPSSYNEQFF	TGTGCCAGCAGGCGTCCTAGCTCCTACAATGAGCAGTTCTTC
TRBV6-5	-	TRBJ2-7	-	CASSTYSRDEQYF	TGTGCCAGCAGTACCTACTCCCGGGACGAGCAGTACTTC
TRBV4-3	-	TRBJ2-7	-	CASSQARGGEQYF	TGCGCCAGCAGCCAAGCAAGGGGCGGCGAGCAGTACTTC
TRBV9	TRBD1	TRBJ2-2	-	CASSAGRQGRTGELFF	TGTGCCAGCAGCGCCGGGAGACAGGGGAGGACCGGGGAGCTGTTTTTT
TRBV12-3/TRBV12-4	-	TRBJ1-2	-	CASARSHGDGYTF	TGTGCCAGCGCAAGGAGTCATGGTGATGGCTACACCTTC
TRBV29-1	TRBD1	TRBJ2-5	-	CSVGNRDRGSETQYF	TGCAGCGTTGGGAACCGGGACAGGGGGTCGGAGACCCAGTACTTC
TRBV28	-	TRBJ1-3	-	CASSSMGFSGNTIYF	TGTGCCAGCAGCTCCATGGGGTTCTCGGGAAACACCATATATTTT
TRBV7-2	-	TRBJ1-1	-	CASSLTKTAGTEAFF	TGTGCCAGCAGCTTAACAAAGACAGCCGGCACTGAAGCTTTCTTT
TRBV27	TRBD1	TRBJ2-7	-	CASSPDPGGYEQYF	TGTGCCAGCAGTCCAGACCCAGGGGGCTACGAGCAGTACTTC